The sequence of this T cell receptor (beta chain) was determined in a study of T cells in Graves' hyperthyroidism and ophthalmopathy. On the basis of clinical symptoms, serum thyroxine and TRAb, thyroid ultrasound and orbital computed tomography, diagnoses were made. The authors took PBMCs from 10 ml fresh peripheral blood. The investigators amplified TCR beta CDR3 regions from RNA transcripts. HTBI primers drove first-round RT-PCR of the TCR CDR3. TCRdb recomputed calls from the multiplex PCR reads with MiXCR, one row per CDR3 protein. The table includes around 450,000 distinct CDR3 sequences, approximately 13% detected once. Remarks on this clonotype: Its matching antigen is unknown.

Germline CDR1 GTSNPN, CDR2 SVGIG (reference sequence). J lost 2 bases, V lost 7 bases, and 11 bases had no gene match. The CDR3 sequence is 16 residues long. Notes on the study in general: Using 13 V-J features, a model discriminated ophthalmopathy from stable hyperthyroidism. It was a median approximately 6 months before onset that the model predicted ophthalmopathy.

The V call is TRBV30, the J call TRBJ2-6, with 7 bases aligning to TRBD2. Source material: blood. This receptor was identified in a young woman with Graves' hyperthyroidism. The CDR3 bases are TGTGCCTTCAGAAGCGGGGCCTTGGCTGGGGCCAACGTCCTGACTTTC. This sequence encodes CAFRSGALAGANVLTF.